This TCR beta chain was profiled in a study of T cells expressing NK-cell markers. Overall study results and limits: Unclear, still, was the HCMV specificity of the expanded NKG2C+ T cell clones. Dominant NKG2C+ clonotypes were found to form about 1.0-8% of CD8+ T cells in about six donors. Researchers report these clonotypes also headed the CD3+CD56-NKG2C+ fraction in several donors.

TCRdb re-analyzed the 5' RACE reads; it lists each CDR3 protein once, without DNA. This sample carries some 140,000 distinct CDR3 sequences, with 37% going to the ten biggest clones. As regards this clonotype: Its antigen is not identified.

The sequenced material came from blood T cells: a sorted CD56 or NKG2C T cell subset, CD4+ or CD8+ T cells, or bulk PBMC T cells (not recorded which). The clonotype originates from a woman aged 45 to 65 in good health.

The CDR3 loop is CASSSSLTLLRQGPADTQYF. V is TRBV27 and J is TRBJ2-3; the TCRdb call, TRBD1, lacks DNA for checking. The CDR3 length is 20 residues. The germline V gene has CDR1 MNHEY and CDR2 SMNVEV (reference sequence).